Below, 3 T cell receptor beta chains from the same sample are listed, as sequenced in a study of blood T cell repertoires in COVID-19. The table came from immunoSEQ multiplex PCR; TCRdb's copy has only in-frame clones and leaves some out. The sample lists about 380,000 clones, roughly 91% occurring once. The sequencing input was PBMCs or T cells enriched from blood (not recorded which). The receptors come from a woman between 18 and 30 years old who had recovered from COVID-19.

The V call is TRBV30, the J call TRBJ1-5; no firm D call. The CDR3 has 17 amino acids. V was clipped by 0 bases and J by 0 bases, with 15 bases between them. Looked up from germline, CDR1 is GTSNPN and CDR2 is SVGIG (reference sequence). The DNA for the CDR3 is TGTGCCTGGAGTGTGGGGAGGAACGCGTATAGCAATCAGCCCCAGCATTTT. Protein product: CAWSVGRNAYSNQPQHF.

The chain is built from TRBV5-1 and TRBJ2-7; 9 bases fit TRBD1. Trimming took 4 bases from V and 7 from J; bases not matched to a gene: 15. There are 16 residues in the CDR3. CDR1 and CDR2 from the germline V gene are SGHRS and YFSETQ. CDR3: CASSAATGTGFEEQYF. The CDR3 nucleotides are TGCGCCAGCAGCGCCGCTACCGGGACAGGGTTTGAAGAGCAGTACTTC.

V and J are TRBV18 and TRBJ2-2; D is uncertain. Germline V CDR1 and CDR2: KGHSH, LQKENI. Trimming removed 7 bases from V and 6 bases from J, with 12 bases in between. The CDR3 is 13 amino acids. The CDR3 sequence: CASYPYSAGELFF. The CDR3 bases are TGTGCCAGCTACCCATATTCGGCCGGGGAGCTGTTTTTT.